The clone carrying this T cell receptor delta chain was observed a few times. The antigen remains unidentified. This likely traces to a read error, being one base from a far larger clone. This sample is drawn from a study of γδ T cells in repeated Plasmodium falciparum infection. Study overall: Sampling occurred at baseline, pre-infection for selected infections, and 21 days post-infection. Overall study findings and caveats: Over time and infection, Vgamma9/Vdelta2+ repertoires remained highly stable and polyclonal. Waves of new clonotype selection appeared after repeated controlled infections in Vdelta2-negative, largely Vdelta1+, gammadelta T cells. Malian donors came from one small rural village, predominantly one ethnic group.

TCRdb re-called the multiplex PCR reads via CATT. The data show more than 70,000 delta-chain clones, with 0.9% to 1% seen just once and nearly 10% held by the top ten. The CDR3 covers 23 residues. Losses at the gene ends were 5 bases for V and 1 base for J; bases not matched to a gene: 31. The germline gives CDR1 TSWWSYY, CDR2 QGS. Gammadelta T cells were flow-sorted from PBMC into Vgamma9/Vdelta2+ and Vdelta2-negative populations for bulk analysis. This chain joins TRDV1 and TRDJ1; 7 positions agree with TRDD3. TCRdb leaves out the J gene; it was filled in here by matching the DNA to germline. Sequencing used gamma-delta T cells from blood. This TCR came from a pool of human donors (malaria-infected and uninfected, not separated). The CDR3 protein is CALGPRGQTKFWGPLRVTDKLIF. The CDR3 region has the DNA TGTGCTCTTGGGCCGCGTGGACAAACGAAATTCTGGGGGCCCCTAAGGGTCACCGATAAACTCATCTTT.